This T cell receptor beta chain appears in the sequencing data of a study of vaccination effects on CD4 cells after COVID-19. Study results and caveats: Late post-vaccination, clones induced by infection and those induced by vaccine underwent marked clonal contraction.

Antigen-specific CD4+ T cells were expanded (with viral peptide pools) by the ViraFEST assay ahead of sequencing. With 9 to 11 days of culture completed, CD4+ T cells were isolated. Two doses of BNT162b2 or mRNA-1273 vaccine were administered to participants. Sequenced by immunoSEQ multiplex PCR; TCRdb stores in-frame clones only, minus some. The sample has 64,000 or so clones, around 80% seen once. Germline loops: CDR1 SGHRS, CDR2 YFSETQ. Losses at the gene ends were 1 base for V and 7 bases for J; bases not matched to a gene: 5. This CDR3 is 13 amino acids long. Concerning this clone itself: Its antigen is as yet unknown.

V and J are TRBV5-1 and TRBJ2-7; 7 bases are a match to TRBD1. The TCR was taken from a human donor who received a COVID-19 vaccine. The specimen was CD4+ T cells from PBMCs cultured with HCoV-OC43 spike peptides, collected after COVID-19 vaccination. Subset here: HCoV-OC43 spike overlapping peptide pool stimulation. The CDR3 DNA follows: TGCGCCAGCAGCTTGATCCCGGACAGGGAGCAGTACGTC. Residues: CASSLIPDREQYV.